The rows below give T cell receptor beta chains drawn from one sample of a study of glioma-infiltrating T cells after dendritic cell vaccination. Data came from immunoSEQ multiplex PCR; TCRdb stores just in-frame clones and leaves some out. The sample carries some 99,000 clones, less than 90% recorded once. Sequencing used blood, obtained after dendritic cell vaccination. Source of these receptors: a human donor with glioblastoma. CDR3s include the opening cysteine and the closing phenylalanine or tryptophan. D genes are given only for firm matches. Only part of the rows carry a size: once, few, many, or a class if the clone is expanded.

NA,TRBJ1-1,NA,TRBV19,CASSKTDYMNTEAFF,TGTGCCAGTAGTAAGACAGATTACATGAACACTGAAGCTTTCTTT
NA,TRBJ2-1,TRBD2,TRBV29-1,CSVSTRLAAYNEQFF,TGCAGCGTTAGTACCCGACTAGCGGCCTACAATGAGCAGTTCTTC
NA,TRBJ1-1,NA,TRBV11-2,CASSLWGLSMNTEAFF,TGTGCCAGCAGCTTATGGGGCCTTTCCATGAACACTGAAGCTTTCTTT
NA,TRBJ2-7,TRBD1,TRBV5-4,CASSWAGTGGAYEQYF,TGTGCCAGCAGCTGGGCCGGGACAGGGGGCGCGTACGAGCAGTACTTC
once,TRBJ2-5,NA,TRBV7-6,CASSPRAQAAETQYF,TGTGCCAGCAGCCCAAGGGCCCAAGCGGCGGAGACCCAGTACTTC
NA,TRBJ2-1,NA,TRBV5-1,CASSLGAANEQFF,TGCGCCAGCAGCTTGGGTGCGGCAAATGAGCAGTTCTTC
NA,TRBJ1-1,NA,TRBV5-1,CASSLDRDTEAFF,TGCGCCAGCAGCTTGGACCGGGACACTGAAGCTTTCTTT
once,TRBJ1-1,NA,TRBV13,CASRQVLGSGAFF,TGTGCCAGCAGGCAGGTTCTTGGTAGCGGAGCTTTCTTT
NA,TRBJ1-4,TRBD1,TRBV6-5,CASRTGDRREKLFF,TGTGCCAGCAGGACAGGGGATAGGCGGGAAAAACTGTTTTTT
NA,TRBJ2-5,TRBD2,TRBV7-9,CASSFPGLAGGRETQYF,TGTGCCAGCAGCTTCCCCGGGCTAGCGGGGGGACGGGAGACCCAGTACTTC
NA,TRBJ2-7,TRBD2,TRBV5-1,CASSPGQREFEEQYF,TGCGCCAGCAGTCCCGGACAGCGGGAGTTCGAAGAGCAGTACTTC
NA,TRBJ2-7,NA,TRBV12-5,CASGLSPLPLTSTYEQYF,TGTGCTAGTGGTTTGTCCCCTTTACCGTTGACTTCTACCTACGAGCAGTACTTC
NA,TRBJ2-7,NA,TRBV6-5,CASVSWASGEQYF,TGTGCCAGCGTAAGTTGGGCGTCGGGGGAGCAGTACTTC
NA,TRBJ2-7,TRBD2,TRBV18,CASSPRGGRGGEQYF,TGTGCCAGCTCACCACGCGGGGGGCGAGGGGGCGAGCAGTACTTC
NA,TRBJ1-2,NA,TRBV6-1,CAILGVRGNYGYTF,TGTGCCATCCTAGGGGTAAGGGGCAACTATGGCTACACCTTC
NA,TRBJ2-2,TRBD2,TRBV30,CAWAGPGGTGELFF,TGTGCCTGGGCGGGCCCCGGGGGGACCGGGGAGCTGTTTTTT
NA,TRBJ2-3,NA,TRBV2,CASGHNENTQYF,TGTGCCAGCGGCCACAATGAAAATACGCAGTATTTT
NA,TRBJ1-5,TRBD1,TRBV5-1,CASRGTDNQPQHF,TGCGCCAGCAGGGGGACAGACAATCAGCCCCAGCATTTT
NA,TRBJ1-5,NA,TRBV28,CASRTDYSNQPQHF,TGTGCCAGCAGAACAGACTATAGCAATCAGCCCCAGCATTTT
NA,TRBJ2-3,NA,TRBV4-1,CASSLIYSDTQYF,TGCGCCAGCAGCCTTATCTACTCCGATACGCAGTATTTT